Presented here are 24 T cell receptor beta chains from one specimen sequenced in a study of T cells after yellow fever vaccination. TCRdb re-analysed the 5' RACE reads in MiXCR, keeping a single row per CDR3 protein. The top ten clones hold roughly 29% of a sample with 70,000 to 80,000 distinct CDR3 sequences, 7.3% of them seen once. Sequenced material: CD8+ T cells sorted from PBMCs, taken roughly 10 days after the first yellow fever vaccination. Source of these receptors: a man younger than 35 who received the YFV17D yellow fever vaccine.

At least ten counts were recorded for this clonotype. The chain joins TRBV4-2 to TRBJ2-3; the match to TRBD2 covers 9 bases. The CDR3 sequence is 16 residues long. V lost 0 bases, J lost 7 bases, and 8 bases stayed unmatched. Germline V gene sequence: CDR1 LGHNA, CDR2 YNFKEQ. CDR3 sequence reads: CASSQDSSGAGNTQYF. CDR3 DNA: TGTGCCAGCAGCCAAGACTCTAGCGGGGCAGGAAATACGCAGTATTTT.

This clonotype was detected many times. A read error may explain this, as a much larger clone is one base away. This chain connects TRBV4-3 to TRBJ2-1; D unclear. V dropped 4 bases and J dropped 0 bases, with 10 bases sitting between them. Looked up from germline, CDR1 is LGHNA and CDR2 is YSLEER. The CDR3 is 15 residues long. In DNA form, the CDR3 reads TGCGCCAGCAGCCCCGATTCTAGCTCCTACAATGAGCAGTTCTTC. Its protein is CASSPDSSSYNEQFF.

The chain is built from TRBV12-5 and TRBJ1-1; 8 nucleotides align to TRBD1. There are 14 residues in the CDR3. V shed 1 base, J shed 4 bases, and the junction held 2 bases outside the gene matches. Germline lookup yields CDR1 LGHNT and CDR2 FRNRAP. CDR3 amino acids: CASGLGTGITEAFF. In nucleotides, the CDR3 is TGTGCTAGTGGTTTGGGGACAGGGATCACTGAAGCTTTCTTT.

This clonotype came up many times. This chain joins TRBV7-9 and TRBJ2-1; D call uncertain. There are 16 residues in the CDR3. Trimming cost V 1 base and J 0 bases, with 10 bases left between them. CDR1 SEHNR and CDR2 FQNEAQ come from the germline V gene (reference sequence). The CDR3 coding sequence is TGTGCCAGCAGCTTAGGGAGCAGTAGCTCCTACAATGAGCAGTTCTTC. Residues: CASSLGSSSSYNEQFF.

This clonotype was seen many times. The chain joins TRBV7-8 to TRBJ2-7; no clear D. Looked up from germline, CDR1 is SGHVS and CDR2 is FQNEAQ. This CDR3 has 14 amino acids. V lost 1 base to trimming and J lost 2 bases, with 9 bases between them. The CDR3 DNA follows: TGTGCCAGCAGCTTAGAAGGCAGTCCCTACGAGCAGTACTTC. Translation gives CASSLEGSPYEQYF.

This clonotype has at least ten counts. This chain connects TRBV29-1 to TRBJ2-2; D remains ambiguous. Germline assignment: CDR1 SQVTM and CDR2 ANQGSEA. The V end was cut by 3 bases, the J end by 4 bases, with 9 bases between. The length of the CDR3 is 13 residues. The CDR3 nucleotides read TGCAGCGTTGACATCCCACCCACCGGGGAGCTGTTTTTT. Translating it yields CSVDIPPTGELFF.

In its sample, this clonotype was seen many times. J is TRBJ2-1 and V is TRBV12-3 or TRBV12-4; D not resolved. The V and J ends lost 7 bases and 4 bases respectively, with 8 bases between them. The CDR3 sequence is 12 residues long. In nucleotides, the CDR3 is TGTGCCAGCACCCCCGCTTACAATGAGCAGTTCTTC. Encoded protein: CASTPAYNEQFF.

This clonotype was found many times. The J gene is TRBJ2-1, the V gene TRBV3-1; the D is unclear. V lost 1 base to trimming and J lost 8 bases, with 3 bases between them. The CDR3 has 11 amino acids. CDR1 and CDR2 from the germline V gene are LGHDT and YNNKEL (reference sequence). As DNA, the CDR3 is TGTGCCAGCAGCCAAGTAGATGAGCAGTTCTTC. As protein: CASSQVDEQFF.

The sample holds a few counts of this clonotype. The chain carries TRBV27 and TRBJ2-1; 9 nucleotides align to TRBD2. Trimming at V came to 2 bases and at J to 8 bases, leaving 10 bases not matched to a gene. This CDR3 is built from 16 residues. The germline gives CDR1 MNHEY, CDR2 SMNVEV (reference sequence). CDR3 in amino acids: CASSLTGTSSVDEQFF. The CDR3, as DNA: TGTGCCAGCAGTTTAACCGGGACTAGCTCGGTTGATGAGCAGTTCTTC.

This clonotype was observed at least ten times. The chain is built from TRBV3-1 and TRBJ2-5, with D possibly being TRBD1 or TRBD2 (5 bases each). The CDR3 spans 15 residues. Germline CDR1 and CDR2: LGHDT and YNNKEL (reference sequence). V lost 3 bases, J lost 2 bases, and 13 bases lay in between. CDR3 in DNA: TGTGCCAGCAGCCATGGGGACCCTCGTCAAGAGACCCAGTACTTC. This codes for CASSHGDPRQETQYF.

This clonotype has at least ten counts. V is TRBV7-2 and J is TRBJ2-2; 10 nucleotides agree with TRBD2. Germline V gene data show CDR1 as SGHTA and CDR2 as FQGNSA. V shed 7 bases, J shed 4 bases, and the junction held 6 bases outside the gene matches. The CDR3 consists of 15 residues. The CDR3 DNA follows: TGTGCCAGCAAGGGTAGCGGGGGGTCCACCGGGGAGCTGTTTTTT. Its translation is CASKGSGGSTGELFF.

This clonotype was observed at least ten times. The V gene is TRBV12-3 or TRBV12-4, the J gene TRBJ2-4, with D hard to call. This CDR3 region has 10 residues. The V and J ends lost 5 bases and 7 bases respectively, with 3 bases between them. The DNA for the CDR3 is TGTGCCAGCAGTGGGAACATTCAGTACTTC. This translates into CASSGNIQYF.

This clonotype has just a few counts. The J gene is TRBJ1-2, the V gene TRBV4-1; D may be TRBD1 (5 bases). Germline V gene lookup returns CDR1 MGHRA and CDR2 YSYEKL. The CDR3 is 15 residues long. Trimming removed 4 bases from V and 2 bases from J, with 14 bases in between. The CDR3: CASSPGPGTNYGYTF. The CDR3 region has the DNA TGCGCCAGCAGCCCAGGGCCGGGGACGAACTATGGCTACACCTTC.

The chain has TRBV2 and TRBJ2-6; a possible D gene is TRBD2 (7 bases). Between the trimmed V and J ends, which lost 1 base and 4 bases, there was a span of 11 bases. Looked up from germline, CDR1 is SNHLY and CDR2 is FYNNEI. The length of the CDR3 is 16 residues. CDR3 nucleotides: TGTGCCAGCAGTGAAGGTCGGGGGGCGGGGGCCAACGTCCTGACTTTC. Amino acids: CASSEGRGAGANVLTF.

This clonotype was recorded at least ten times. The chain links TRBV11-3 to TRBJ2-7; D remains ambiguous. V was cut by 8 bases and J by 3 bases, with 5 bases left in between. This CDR3 is 10 amino acids long. Germline V gene sequence: CDR1 SGHNT, CDR2 YENEEA. This chain's CDR3 is CASPCYEQYV. For the CDR3, the DNA is TGTGCCAGCCCTTGCTACGAGCAGTACGTC.

This clonotype was detected a few times. CDR3 sequence (DNA): TGTGCCAGCTCACGGACAGGGAGCTCCTACGAGCAGTACTTC. Amino acids: CASSRTGSSYEQYF. V usage is TRBV18 and J usage is TRBJ2-7; TRBD1 matches 8 bases. Germline assignment: CDR1 KGHSH and CDR2 LQKENI. The V segment lost 4 bases and the J segment 0 bases; nucleotides outside the gene matches: 2. This CDR3 comprises 14 residues.

This clonotype was counted at least ten times. The V call is TRBV7-8, the J call TRBJ2-7; TRBD2 agrees at 11 bases. Trimming removed 7 bases from V and 9 bases from J; junction bases left unmatched: 14. The germline CDR1 and CDR2 sequences are SGHVS and FQNEAQ. The CDR3 contains 15 residues. CDR3 sequence: CASTQRRLAGGRQYF. The CDR3, as DNA: TGTGCCAGCACCCAACGGAGGCTAGCGGGGGGCCGGCAGTACTTC.

This clonotype was recorded many times. This chain links TRBV10-3 with TRBJ1-1, with 7 bases aligning to TRBD1. The CDR3 consists of 15 residues. V was pared by 0 bases and J by 8 bases, with 9 bases of the junction left unmatched. Germline CDR1 and CDR2: ENHRY and SYGVKD. Here the CDR3 reads CAISESGTAELEAFF. CDR3 bases: TGTGCCATCAGTGAGTCGGGGACAGCGGAACTAGAAGCTTTCTTT.

This clonotype occurred many times. This chain uses TRBV6-5 with TRBJ1-6; no definite D call. This CDR3 is 15 amino acids long. The V gene lost 8 bases and the J gene lost 7 bases, with 18 bases spanning the gap. Germline CDR1 and CDR2: MNHEY and SVGAGI. CDR3 nucleotide sequence: TGTGCCAGCCCCGCTAAGGACGGCGAAAATTCACCCCTCCACTTT. Residues: CASPAKDGENSPLHF.

At least ten counts were recorded for this clonotype. CDR3 bases: TGCAGTGCTACCCCCGAATGGGGAGGTATTGGTCAGCCCCAGCATTTT. It translates to CSATPEWGGIGQPQHF. The chain carries TRBV20-1 and TRBJ1-5; no reliable D call. CDR1 DFQATT and CDR2 SNEGSKA come from the germline V gene (reference sequence). The CDR3 is 16 amino acids. Trimming left V 4 bases short and J 6 bases short, with 22 bases between.

This clonotype was found a few times. The CDR3 coding sequence is TGTGCCAGCAGCTTAGAGGGGCTGGCCACTGAAGCTTTCTTT. This gives the protein CASSLEGLATEAFF. This chain links TRBV7-2 with TRBJ1-1; tentative D call: TRBD1 (5 bases). V lost 1 base to trimming and J lost 4 bases, with 10 bases between them. The CDR3 has 14 amino acids. Germline CDR1 SGHTA, CDR2 FQGNSA.

This clonotype has a count of ten or more. The chain links TRBV28 to TRBJ2-2; no firm D call. Trimming removed 8 bases at V and 1 base at J, with 14 bases between. The CDR3 has 15 residues. In germline, CDR1 is MDHEN, CDR2 SYDVKM. The CDR3 region has the DNA TGTGCCAGCGCCAGGATCCGGGTGAACACCGGGGAGCTGTTTTTT. Translated, it gives CASARIRVNTGELFF.

Ten or more counts support this clonotype. The gene calls are TRBV7-2 and TRBJ1-1, with 8 bases fitting TRBD1. The CDR3 extends over 15 amino acids. The germline V gene has CDR1 SGHTA and CDR2 FQGNSA. Trimming at V came to 5 bases and at J to 4 bases, leaving 9 bases not matched to a gene. CDR3 bases: TGTGCCAGCAGCCCGGCGACAGGGGCGGGCACTGAAGCTTTCTTT. Amino acids: CASSPATGAGTEAFF.

J is TRBJ1-1 and V is TRBV27; weak D call: TRBD1 (6 bases). In germline, CDR1 is MNHEY, CDR2 SMNVEV (reference sequence). Trimming removed 3 bases at V and 1 base at J, with 9 bases between. The CDR3 totals 14 residues. DNA for the CDR3: TGTGCCAGCAGTTTCGGGGGCTCGAACACTGAAGCTTTCTTT. Translation: CASSFGGSNTEAFF.